This T cell receptor beta chain was identified during a study of OX40 agonist ivuxolimab in advanced cancers. Turning to the study itself: The patients received agonistic anti-OX40 (CD134) antibody ivuxolimab. The group had a mean age of about 60 years, ranged from about 20 to 79, and was around 82% male. At doses from 0.01 to 10 mg/kg, patients were given intravenous ivuxolimab every 2 weeks.

Study-wide findings and caveats: Among expanded peripheral T cells, antigen specificity went undetermined.

Clones were sequenced by immunoSEQ multiplex PCR, and TCRdb holds only the in-frame ones, with some missing. Among tens of thousands of clones listed, about nine tenths were seen once. A word on this clone: The antigen is undetermined.

This CDR3 is built from 16 residues. In germline, CDR1 is SGHRS, CDR2 YFSETQ. Trimming at V came to 1 base and at J to 4 bases, leaving 5 bases not matched to a gene. The origin of this receptor is an adult with an advanced solid tumor such as melanoma, head and neck, liver or kidney cancer. The sample consisted of CD4+ or CD8+ T cells sorted from blood, taken in a trial of the OX40 agonist ivuxolimab. This chain joins TRBV5-1 and TRBJ2-6; 7 bases fit TRBD1. The chain's CDR3 is CASSLPTGAGANVLTF. The CDR3 DNA follows: TGCGCCAGCAGCTTGCCAACAGGGGCCGGGGCCAACGTCCTGACTTTC.